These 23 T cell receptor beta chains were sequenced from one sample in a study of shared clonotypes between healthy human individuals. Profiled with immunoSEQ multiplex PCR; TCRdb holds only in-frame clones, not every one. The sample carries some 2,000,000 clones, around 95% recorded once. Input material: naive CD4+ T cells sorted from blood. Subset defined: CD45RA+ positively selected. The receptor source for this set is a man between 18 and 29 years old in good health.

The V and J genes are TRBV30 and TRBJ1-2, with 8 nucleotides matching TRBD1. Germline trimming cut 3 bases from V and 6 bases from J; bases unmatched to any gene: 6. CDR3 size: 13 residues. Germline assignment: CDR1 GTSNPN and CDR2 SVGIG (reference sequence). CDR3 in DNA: TGTGCCTGGAGACCGGGACAGGTCGATGGCTACACCTTC. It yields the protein CAWRPGQVDGYTF. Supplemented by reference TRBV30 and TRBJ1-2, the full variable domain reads SQTIHQWPATLVQPVGSPLSLECTVEGTSNPNLYWYRQAAGRGLQLLFYSVGIGQISSEVPQNLSASRPQDRQFILSSKKLLLSDSGFYLCAWRPGQVDGYTFGSGTRLTVV.

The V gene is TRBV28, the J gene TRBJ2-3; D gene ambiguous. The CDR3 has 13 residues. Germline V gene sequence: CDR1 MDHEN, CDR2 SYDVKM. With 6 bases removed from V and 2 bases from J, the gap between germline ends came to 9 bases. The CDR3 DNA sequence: TGTGCCAGCAGGGAGCCGAACACAGATACGCAGTATTTT. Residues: CASREPNTDTQYF.

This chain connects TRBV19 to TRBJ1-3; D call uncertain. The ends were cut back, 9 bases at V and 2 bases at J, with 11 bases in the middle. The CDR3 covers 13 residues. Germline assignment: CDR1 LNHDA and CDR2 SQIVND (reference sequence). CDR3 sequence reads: CASTEGAGNTIYF. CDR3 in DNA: TGTGCCAGCACCGAGGGTGCTGGAAACACCATATATTTT.

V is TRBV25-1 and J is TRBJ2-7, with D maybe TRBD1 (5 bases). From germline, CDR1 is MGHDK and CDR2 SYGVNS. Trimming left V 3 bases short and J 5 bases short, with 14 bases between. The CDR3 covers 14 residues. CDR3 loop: CASSDTRVYHEQYF. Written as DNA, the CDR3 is TGTGCCAGCAGTGATACCAGGGTGTACCACGAGCAGTACTTC.

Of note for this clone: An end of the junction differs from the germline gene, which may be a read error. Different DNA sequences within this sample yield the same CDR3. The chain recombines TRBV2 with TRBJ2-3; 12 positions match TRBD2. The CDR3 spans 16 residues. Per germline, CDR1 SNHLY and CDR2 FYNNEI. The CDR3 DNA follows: TGCGCCAGCAGCCGGGAACTAGCGGGGGGCGCAGATACGCAGTATTTT. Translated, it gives CASSRELAGGADTQYF.

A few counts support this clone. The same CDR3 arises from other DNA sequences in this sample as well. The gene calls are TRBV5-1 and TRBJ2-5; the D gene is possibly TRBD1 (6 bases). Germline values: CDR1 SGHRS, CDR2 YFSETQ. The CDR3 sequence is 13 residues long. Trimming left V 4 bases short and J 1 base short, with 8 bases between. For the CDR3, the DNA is TGCGCCAGCAGCCCGACAGGCCAAGAGACCCAGTACTTC. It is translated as CASSPTGQETQYF.

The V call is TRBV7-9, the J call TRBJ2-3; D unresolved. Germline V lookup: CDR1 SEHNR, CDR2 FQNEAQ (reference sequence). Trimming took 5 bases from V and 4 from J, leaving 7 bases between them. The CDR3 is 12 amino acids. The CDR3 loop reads CASSPTSDTQYF. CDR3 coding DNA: TGTGCCAGCAGCCCCACTTCAGATACGCAGTATTTT. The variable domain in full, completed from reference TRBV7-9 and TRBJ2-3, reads DTGVSQNPRHKITKRGQNVTFRCDPISEHNRLYWYRQTLGQGPEFLTYFQNEAQLEKSRLLSDRFSAERPKGSFSTLEIQRTEQGDSAMYLCASSPTSDTQYFGPGTRLTVL.

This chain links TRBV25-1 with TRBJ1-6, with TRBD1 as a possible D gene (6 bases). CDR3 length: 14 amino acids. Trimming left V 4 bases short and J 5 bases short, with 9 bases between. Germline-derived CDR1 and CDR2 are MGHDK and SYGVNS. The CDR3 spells CASSGQANNSPLHF. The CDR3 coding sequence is TGTGCCAGCAGTGGACAGGCCAATAATTCACCCCTCCACTTT.

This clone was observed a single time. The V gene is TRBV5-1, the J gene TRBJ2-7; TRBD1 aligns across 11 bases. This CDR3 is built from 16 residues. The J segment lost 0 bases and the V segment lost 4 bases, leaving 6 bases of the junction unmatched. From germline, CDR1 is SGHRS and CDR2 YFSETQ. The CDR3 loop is CASSPAGTGGSYEQYF. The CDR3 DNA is TGCGCCAGCAGCCCGGCCGGGACAGGGGGCTCCTACGAGCAGTACTTC.

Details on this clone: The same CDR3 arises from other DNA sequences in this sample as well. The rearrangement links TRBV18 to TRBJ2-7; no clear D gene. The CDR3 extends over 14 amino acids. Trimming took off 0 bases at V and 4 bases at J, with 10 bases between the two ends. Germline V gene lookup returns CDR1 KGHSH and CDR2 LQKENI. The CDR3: CASSPPPSPYEQYF. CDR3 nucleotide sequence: TGTGCCAGCTCACCACCCCCCAGTCCATACGAGCAGTACTTC.

CDR3 region: CASGGTYWETQYF. The CDR3 DNA reads TGTGCCAGCGGGGGGACATATTGGGAGACCCAGTACTTC. This rearrangement joins TRBV25-1 to TRBJ2-5; D may correspond to TRBD1 or TRBD2 (6 bases each). Trimming pared 8 bases from V and 5 bases from J, leaving 15 bases between. The germline V gene has CDR1 MGHDK and CDR2 SYGVNS. The CDR3 contains 13 residues.

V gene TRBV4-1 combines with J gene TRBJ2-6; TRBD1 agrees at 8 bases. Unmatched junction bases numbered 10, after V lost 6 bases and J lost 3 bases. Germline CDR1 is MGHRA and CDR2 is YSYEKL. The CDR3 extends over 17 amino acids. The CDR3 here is CASSLGQGALGANVLTF. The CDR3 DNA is TGCGCCAGCAGTCTCGGGCAGGGGGCGCTTGGGGCCAACGTCCTGACTTTC.

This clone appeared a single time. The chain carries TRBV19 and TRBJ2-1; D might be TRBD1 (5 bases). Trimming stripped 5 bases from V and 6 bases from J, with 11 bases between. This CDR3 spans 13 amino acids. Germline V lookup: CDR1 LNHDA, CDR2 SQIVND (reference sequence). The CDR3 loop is CASSRRQSNEQFF. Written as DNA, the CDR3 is TGTGCCAGTAGTCGACGACAGAGCAATGAGCAGTTCTTC.

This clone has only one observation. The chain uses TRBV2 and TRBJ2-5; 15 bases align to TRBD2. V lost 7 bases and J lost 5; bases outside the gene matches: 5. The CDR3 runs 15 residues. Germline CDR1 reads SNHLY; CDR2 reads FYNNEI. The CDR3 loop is CASTRTSGRVETQYF. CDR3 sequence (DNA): TGTGCCAGCACCCGGACTAGCGGGAGGGTCGAGACCCAGTACTTC. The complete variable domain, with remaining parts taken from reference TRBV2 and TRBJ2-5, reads EPEVTQTPSHQVTQMGQEVILRCVPISNHLYFYWYRQILGQKVEFLVSFYNNEISEKSEIFDDQFSVERPDGSNFTLKIRSTKLEDSAMYFCASTRTSGRVETQYFGPGTRLLVL.

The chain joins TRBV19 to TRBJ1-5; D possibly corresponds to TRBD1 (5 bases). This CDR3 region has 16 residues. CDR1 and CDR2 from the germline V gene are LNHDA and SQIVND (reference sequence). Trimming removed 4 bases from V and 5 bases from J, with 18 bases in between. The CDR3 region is CASSTGAGPQYQPQHF. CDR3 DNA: TGTGCCAGTAGTACCGGGGCAGGGCCACAATATCAGCCCCAGCATTTT.

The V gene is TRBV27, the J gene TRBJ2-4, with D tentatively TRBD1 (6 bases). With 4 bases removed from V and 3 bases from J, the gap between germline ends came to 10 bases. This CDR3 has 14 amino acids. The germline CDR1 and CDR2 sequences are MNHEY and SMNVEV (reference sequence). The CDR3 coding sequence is TGTGCCAGCAGTTCCCCAGGGGACAAAAACATTCAGTACTTC. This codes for CASSSPGDKNIQYF.

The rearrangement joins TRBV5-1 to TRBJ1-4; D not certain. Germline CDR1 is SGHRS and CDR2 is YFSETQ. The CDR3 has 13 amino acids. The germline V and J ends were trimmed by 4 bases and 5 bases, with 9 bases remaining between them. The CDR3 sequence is CASSMDPNEKLFF. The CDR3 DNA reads TGCGCCAGCAGCATGGACCCGAATGAAAAACTGTTTTTT.

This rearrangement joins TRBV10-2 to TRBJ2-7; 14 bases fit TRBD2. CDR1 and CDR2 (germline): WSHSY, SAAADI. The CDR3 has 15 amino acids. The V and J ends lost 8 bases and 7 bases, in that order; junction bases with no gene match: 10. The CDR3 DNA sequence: TGCGCCAGCGGGGGACTAGCGGGAGTTTTGGGGGAGCAGTACTTC. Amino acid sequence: CASGGLAGVLGEQYF.

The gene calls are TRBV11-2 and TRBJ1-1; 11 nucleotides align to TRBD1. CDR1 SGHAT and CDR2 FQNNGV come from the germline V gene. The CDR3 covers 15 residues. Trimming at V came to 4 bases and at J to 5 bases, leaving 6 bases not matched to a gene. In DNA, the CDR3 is TGTGCCAGCAGCTCATCCGGGACAGGGGGGACTGAAGCTTTCTTT. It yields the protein CASSSSGTGGTEAFF.

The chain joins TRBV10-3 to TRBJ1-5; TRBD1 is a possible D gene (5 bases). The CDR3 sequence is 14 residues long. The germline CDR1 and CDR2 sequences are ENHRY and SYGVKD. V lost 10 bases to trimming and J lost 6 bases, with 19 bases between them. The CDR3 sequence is CATTGDPGSQPQHF. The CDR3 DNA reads TGTGCCACGACGGGGGATCCGGGCAGTCAGCCCCAGCATTTT.

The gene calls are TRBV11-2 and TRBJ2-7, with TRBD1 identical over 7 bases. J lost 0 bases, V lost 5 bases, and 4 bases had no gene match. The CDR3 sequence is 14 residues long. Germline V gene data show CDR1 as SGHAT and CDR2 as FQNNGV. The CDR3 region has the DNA TGTGCCAGCAGCGGGAGACAGGGCTCCTACGAGCAGTACTTC. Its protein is CASSGRQGSYEQYF.

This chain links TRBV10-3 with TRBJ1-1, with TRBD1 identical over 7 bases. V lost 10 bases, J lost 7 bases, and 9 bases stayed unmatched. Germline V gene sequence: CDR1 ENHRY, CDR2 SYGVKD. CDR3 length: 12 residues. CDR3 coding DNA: TGTGCCACTCTGGACAGGCTTAATGAAGCTTTCTTT. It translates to CATLDRLNEAFF.

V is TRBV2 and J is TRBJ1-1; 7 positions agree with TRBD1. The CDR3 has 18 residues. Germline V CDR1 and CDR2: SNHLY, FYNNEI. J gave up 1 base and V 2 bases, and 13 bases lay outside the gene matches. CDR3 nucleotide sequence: TGTGCCAGCAGTGAATGGCGGGGGAGGGGGCGCCGGAACACTGAAGCTTTCTTT. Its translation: CASSEWRGRGRRNTEAFF.